The rows below give T cell receptor beta chains drawn from one sample of a study of regulatory T cells in long-lasting Graves disease. MiXCR, run by TCRdb on the multiplex PCR reads, gives a single entry per CDR3 protein. The sample comprises 440,000 or so distinct CDR3 sequences, roughly 17% of which are singletons, and about 10% rests with the top ten. These data also formed part of another study, on T cells in Graves' hyperthyroidism and ophthalmopathy.

This material consisted of peripheral blood mononuclear cells (PBMCs), taken at new diagnosis, from a patient treated with antithyroid drugs. All receptors derive from a woman in her twenties or thirties with Graves disease. CDR3s include the opening cysteine and the closing phenylalanine or tryptophan.

v_gene: TRBV29-1; CDR3aa: CSVGGDGSSREQYF
v_gene: TRBV5-1; CDR3aa: CASSLPGVGPTREAFF
v_gene: TRBV12-3/TRBV12-4; CDR3aa: CASSTGAETQYF
v_gene: TRBV3-1; CDR3aa: CASSQVPSEYTIYF
v_gene: TRBV7-2; CDR3aa: CASSLPGQTSYGYTF
v_gene: TRBV6-2/TRBV6-3; CDR3aa: CASSYSRGGGAFF
v_gene: TRBV7-2; CDR3aa: CASSLASWGLAGIGDTQYF
v_gene: TRBV10-2; CDR3aa: CASSARSNSPLHF
v_gene: TRBV7-2; CDR3aa: CASSSTGNDYGYTF
v_gene: TRBV20-1; CDR3aa: CSATPTSVTLSAQYF
v_gene: TRBV7-3; CDR3aa: CASSLGGGPPGGSYEQYF
v_gene: TRBV7-8; CDR3aa: CASSPVQGNQNQPQHF
v_gene: TRBV7-9; CDR3aa: CASSLALARHTEAFF
v_gene: TRBV11-2; CDR3aa: CASSANMGNYEQYF
v_gene: TRBV6-2/TRBV6-3; CDR3aa: CASSSTGREGPADIQYF
v_gene: TRBV24-1; CDR3aa: CATSRGLAGNNEQFF
v_gene: TRBV11-2; CDR3aa: CASSSQEKLFF
v_gene: TRBV19; CDR3aa: CASSKRGNEKLFF
v_gene: TRBV7-8; CDR3aa: CASSRDPGNYGYTF
v_gene: TRBV13; CDR3aa: CASSLTTPHTEAFF
v_gene: TRBV27; CDR3aa: CASSLREKNTEAFF
v_gene: TRBV15; CDR3aa: CATSRQGPSYEQYF
v_gene: TRBV24-1; CDR3aa: CATSDPGTVNNEQFF
v_gene: TRBV27; CDR3aa: CATAPSQGARQPQHF
v_gene: TRBV2; CDR3aa: CASGGEDIKTYNEQFF
v_gene: TRBV28; CDR3aa: CTGSRGFEQFF